This T cell receptor beta chain was identified during a study of shared clonotypes between healthy human individuals. After removal of 1 base from V and 2 bases from J, the junction contained 6 bases not matched to a gene. Germline assignment: CDR1 GTSNPN and CDR2 SVGIG (reference sequence). The CDR3 runs 15 residues. Data came from immunoSEQ multiplex PCR; TCRdb stores just in-frame clones and leaves some out. The sample lists over 2 million clones, 92% occurring once. This rearrangement joins TRBV30 to TRBJ2-3; 7 bases match TRBD2. The clonotype was recovered from a man between 18 and 35 years old in good health. Some clones in this sample may be carry-over from other donors' samples. Sequencing was carried out using naive CD4+ T cells from PBMCs. The sample's subset: CD45RA+ positively selected. CDR3: CAWSATGGLTDTQYF. CDR3 in DNA: TGTGCCTGGAGTGCGACGGGGGGTCTCACAGATACGCAGTATTTT.